This entry describes one T cell receptor (beta chain). The data were obtained in a study of blood T cell repertoires in COVID-19. Study-wide background: The United States, Italy and Spain provided the acute and convalescent COVID-19 samples. From T cells, B-cell-depleted T cells, or PBMCs came the material, which was cDNA or gDNA.

V lost 3 bases, J lost 6 bases, and 13 bases lay in between. CDR3 length equals 13 residues. Germline loops: CDR1 SGHDT, CDR2 YYEEEE. Authors' data handling: Reference gene primer amplification yielded estimated nucleated cell counts. Some clones are missing from TCRdb's copy, which holds only in-frame ones; the method was immunoSEQ multiplex PCR. V and J calls and clone size are as listed in that table; D and trimming were resolved from the DNA. The sample lists 200,000 to 250,000 clones; 80% to 85% were seen once. The V call is TRBV5-6, the J call TRBJ2-7, with D hard to call. The clonotype comes from an elderly woman with active or convalescent COVID-19. Sample: peripheral blood. DNA for the CDR3: TGTGCCAGCAGCTCGTTAAGACCGGGCGAGCAGTACTTC. Protein product: CASSSLRPGEQYF. Full variable domain (missing parts from reference TRBV5-6 and TRBJ2-7): DAGVTQSPTHLIKTRGQQVTLRCSPKSGHDTVSWYQQALGQGPQFIFQYYEEEERQRGNFPDRFSGHQFPNYSSELNVNALLLGDSALYLCASSSLRPGEQYFGPGTRLTVT.